Following are 9 T cell receptor beta chains from one sample sequenced in a study of graft-versus-host responses after intestinal transplantation. The protocol was immunoSEQ multiplex PCR, while the TCRdb copy is restricted to in-frame clones and leaves out a portion. The sample consists of some 110,000 clones, just over 90% of them appearing once. These TCRs are of unknown antigen specificity. The source material was unstimulated CD4+ T cells sorted from spleen or lymph node cells, sampled before transplant. The source of these receptors is a human donor who was the organ donor for an intestinal transplant.

The rearrangement links TRBV5-1 to TRBJ1-2, with 8 bases aligning to TRBD1. The length of the CDR3 is 13 residues. With 3 bases clipped from V and 8 bases from J, the junction kept 6 bases outside the gene matches. Germline V gives CDR1 SGHRS, CDR2 YFSETQ. The CDR3 loop is CASSSGQGEGYTF. The CDR3 DNA is TGCGCCAGCAGCTCTGGACAGGGAGAAGGCTACACCTTC. The whole variable domain, remainder taken from reference TRBV5-1 and TRBJ1-2, is KAGVTQTPRYLIKTRGQQVTLSCSPISGHRSVSWYQQTPGQGLQFLFEYFSETQRNKGNFPGRFSGRQFSNSRSEMNVSTLELGDSALYLCASSSGQGEGYTFGSGTRLTVV.

The chain employs TRBV6-6 and TRBJ1-2; D gene ambiguous. Trimming left V 6 bases short and J 4 bases short, with 9 bases between. The CDR3 consists of 12 residues. The V gene's germline CDR1 is MNHNY and CDR2 SVGAGI (reference sequence). This CDR3 is CASSPNIYGYTF. The CDR3 region has the DNA TGTGCCAGCAGCCCGAATATCTATGGCTACACCTTC.

V gene TRBV5-4 combines with J gene TRBJ2-1; tentatively, D is TRBD1 (5 bases). CDR3 length: 14 amino acids. With 4 bases removed from V and 8 bases from J, the gap between germline ends came to 16 bases. Germline V CDR1 and CDR2: SGHNT, YYREEE (reference sequence). The CDR3 DNA reads TGTGCCAGCAGCCAAGATTCAGGCAGGGATGAGCAGTTCTTC. It codes for CASSQDSGRDEQFF.

The genes are TRBV18 and TRBJ1-1, with 7 bases lining up with TRBD1. The trim removed 5 bases at V and 12 bases at J, leaving 9 bases unmatched. This CDR3 spans 12 amino acids. Germline V lookup: CDR1 KGHSH, CDR2 LQKENI. DNA for the CDR3: TGTGCCAGCTCAGACAGACAGGGTATATCTTTCTTT. Its translation: CASSDRQGISFF.

In DNA form, the CDR3 reads TGTGCCAGCAGCAACACCGGGGAGCTGTTTTTT. It is translated as CASSNTGELFF. The J gene is TRBJ2-2, the V gene TRBV7-2; D call uncertain. The germline CDR1 and CDR2 sequences are SGHTA and FQGNSA. V lost 5 bases to trimming and J lost 2 bases, with 0 bases between them. CDR3 length equals 11 residues.

The chain's CDR3 is CATSRDGGYQPQHF. For the CDR3, the DNA is TGTGCCACCAGCAGAGATGGGGGATATCAGCCCCAGCATTTT. The chain employs TRBV15 and TRBJ1-5; possibly TRBD1 for D (5 bases). Looked up from germline, CDR1 is LNHNV and CDR2 is YYDKDF (reference sequence). The CDR3 covers 14 residues. Trimming stripped 0 bases from V and 5 bases from J, with 8 bases between.

The chain recombines TRBV4-1 with TRBJ2-7, with TRBD1 as a possible D gene (7 bases). The CDR3 has 15 amino acids. Germline CDR1 MGHRA, CDR2 YSYEKL. The V end lost 1 base, the J end lost 2 bases, and 12 bases lay between the germline ends. CDR3 DNA: TGCGCCAGCAGCCAAGTACCAGGGGGGACCTACGAGCAGTACTTC. It translates to CASSQVPGGTYEQYF.

V gene TRBV7-3 combines with J gene TRBJ2-5; D not resolved. Germline values: CDR1 SGHTA, CDR2 FQGTGA. V lost 1 base and J lost 0, with 9 bases in between. There are 15 residues in the CDR3. The CDR3 nucleotides read TGTGCCAGCAGCTTAAAGGCAGGCCACCAAGAGACCCAGTACTTC. Translation: CASSLKAGHQETQYF.

The V and J genes are TRBV28 and TRBJ1-1, with a weak D call TRBD1 (6 bases). The length of the CDR3 is 18 residues. Germline CDR1 and CDR2: MDHEN and SYDVKM. Trimming cost V 3 bases and J 1 base, with 21 bases left between them. The CDR3 loop reads CASSLAGSGQTGNTEAFF. The CDR3 region has the DNA TGTGCCAGCAGTTTGGCCGGTAGCGGACAGACCGGGAACACTGAAGCTTTCTTT.